This T cell receptor (beta chain) appears in the sequencing data of a study of multiple sclerosis patients with progressive multifocal leukoencephalopathy. This was a survey-level run. The protocol was immunoSEQ multiplex PCR, while the TCRdb copy is restricted to in-frame clones and leaves out a portion. This table holds roughly 28,000 clones, more than 75% found once. General study findings and limits: In most PML patients, TRB repertoires appeared less diverse by entropy. Whether JC virus or general immunocompromise explains the findings remained unclear.

As to time point: before natalizumab initiation. Deletions cut 1 base from V and 4 bases from J, with 9 bases between. Germline V gene lookup returns CDR1 SQVTM and CDR2 ANQGSEA. CDR3 size: 13 residues. Worth noting for this clone: Antigen unknown.

The J gene is TRBJ2-3, the V gene TRBV29-1, with D perhaps TRBD1 or TRBD2 (5 bases each). The sequence was collected from a human donor with multiple sclerosis. Sequencing used PBMCs. The CDR3 DNA sequence: TGCAGCGTTGAAGCCCCGGGGCCAGATACGCAGTATTTT. This sequence encodes CSVEAPGPDTQYF.